Listed here is a single TCR beta chain. The donors gave bone marrow, and they were healthy. Trimming took 7 bases from V and 2 from J, leaving 11 bases between them. The CDR3 length is 13 residues. CDR1 and CDR2 from the germline V gene are SNHLY and FYNNEI. These data originate in a study of cytomegalovirus exposure and HLA in healthy donors. PCR used 60 Vbeta primers and 13 Jbeta primers. The repertoire was sequenced with immunoSEQ multiplex PCR; TCRdb's copy has only in-frame clones and lacks some. The data hold 55,000 to 85,000 clones, with less than 80% observed a single time. The V call is TRBV2, the J call TRBJ2-5, with a weak D call TRBD2 (5 bases). The sequenced sample was PBMCs. The TCR sequence derives from a woman in her forties in good health and CMV-seropositive. The CDR3 nucleotides read TGTGCCAGCATTCGGAGGCAACAAGAGACCCAGTACTTC. Protein: CASIRRQQETQYF.